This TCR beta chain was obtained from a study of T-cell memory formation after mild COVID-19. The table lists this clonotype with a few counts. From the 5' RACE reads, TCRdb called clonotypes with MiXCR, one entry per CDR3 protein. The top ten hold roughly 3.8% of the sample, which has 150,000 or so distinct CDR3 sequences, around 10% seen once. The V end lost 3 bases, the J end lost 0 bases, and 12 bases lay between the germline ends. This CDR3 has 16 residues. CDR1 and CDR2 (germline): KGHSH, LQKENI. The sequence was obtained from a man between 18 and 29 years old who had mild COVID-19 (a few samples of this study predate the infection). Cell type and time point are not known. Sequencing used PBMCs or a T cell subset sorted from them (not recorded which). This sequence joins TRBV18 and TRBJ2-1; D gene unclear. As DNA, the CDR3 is TGTGCCAGCTCACCCCCTGGCGGAAGCTCCTACAATGAGCAGTTCTTC. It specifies CASSPPGGSSYNEQFF. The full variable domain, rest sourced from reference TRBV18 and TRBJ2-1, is NAGVMQNPRHLVRRRGQEARLRCSPMKGHSHVYWYRQLPEEGLKFMVYLQKENIIDESGMPKERFSAEFPKEGPSILRIQQVVRGDSAAYFCASSPPGGSSYNEQFFGPGTRLTVL.